Described below is a single T cell receptor beta chain sequence and its context. The data were taken from a study of blood T cell repertoires in COVID-19. Whole-study context: Whether acute or convalescent, the COVID-19 samples came from the United States, Italy and Spain.

Original data processing: Using reference gene primer amplification, nucleated cell counts were estimated. Here immunoSEQ multiplex PCR was the method, and the copy in TCRdb shows in-frame clones only, minus some. That table is the source of V, J and clone size, and D and trimming were worked out from the DNA. The sample shows 490,000 or so clones, about 85% of them seen only once. The CDR3 is made up of 17 amino acids. From germline, CDR1 is MNHEY and CDR2 SMNVEV (reference sequence). The V gene end was trimmed by 1 base and the J gene end by 6 bases; junction bases not matched to a gene: 5. Recovered status applied to Cohort 3 donors who had two consecutive negative PCRs. It also applied to those with clearance or with symptom resolution.

The receptor was derived from an older woman who had recovered from COVID-19. Sample: PBMCs or T cells enriched from blood (not recorded which). The chain is built from TRBV27 and TRBJ1-6, with 11 bases identical to TRBD1. CDR3 loop: CASSLWAGTGGNSPLHF. The CDR3 bases are TGTGCCAGCAGTTTATGGGCGGGGACAGGGGGTAATTCACCCCTCCACTTT.